The rows below give T cell receptor beta chains drawn from one sample of a study of beta chain features in type 1 diabetes. The assay was immunoSEQ multiplex PCR, and TCRdb's table has in-frame clones only and misses some. The data show approximately 170,000 clones, about 9.1% seen once. The sequenced sample consisted of central memory CD4+ T cells from blood. These receptors all stem from a woman younger than 30 in good health. The CDR3 runs from the conserved cysteine through the conserved F or W. A D gene is named only where the DNA matches it firmly. Clone sizes are given selectively: once, few, many, or a class where the clone is expanded.

j_gene,d_gene,v_gene,abundance,CDR3nt,CDR3aa
TRBJ2-3,.,TRBV4-2,few,TGTGCCAGCAGCCAAGATCCCCTGGGACAGCGGGGCACAGATACGCAGTATTTT,CASSQDPLGQRGTDTQYF
TRBJ2-7,TRBD1,TRBV19,few,TGTGCCACTAAGGACAGGGGCGACTACGAGCAGTACTTC,CATKDRGDYEQYF
TRBJ2-5,TRBD1,TRBV7-6,.,TGTGCCAGCAGCTCGGGACAGAACCAAGAGACCCAGTACTTC,CASSSGQNQETQYF
TRBJ2-3,TRBD2,TRBV7-3,few,TGTGCCAGCAGCTTACCCTCTGCGGGGGGGCCGGCAGATACGCAGTATTTT,CASSLPSAGGPADTQYF
TRBJ1-2,.,TRBV11-1,few,TGTGCCAGCAGCCTACTGGGGGCAGAGGGCTACACCTTC,CASSLLGAEGYTF
TRBJ2-7,TRBD2,TRBV5-1,few,TGCGCCAGCAGCTTGGCCCTGGGAGGGTGGGAGCAGTACTTC,CASSLALGGWEQYF
TRBJ2-4,TRBD2,TRBV6-5,.,TGTGCCAGCAGTTCTAGCGGGAGCAACATTCAGTACTTC,CASSSSGSNIQYF
TRBJ1-1,TRBD1,TRBV19,few,TGTGCCAGTAGTACCCAAGGACAGGCTACTGAAGCTTTCTTT,CASSTQGQATEAFF
TRBJ2-5,.,TRBV18,.,TGTGCCAGCTCACCATCCGGGATCCAAGAGACCCAGTACTTC,CASSPSGIQETQYF
TRBJ2-2,.,TRBV19,.,TGTGCCAGTAGTATACGTGCCCAGACCGGGGAGCTGTTTTTT,CASSIRAQTGELFF
TRBJ2-3,TRBD2,TRBV7-3,.,TGTGCCAGCAGCCCCATGGGGCGGGGGGCCGTGGATACGCAGTATTTT,CASSPMGRGAVDTQYF
TRBJ2-7,TRBD1,TRBV6-1,few,TGTGCCAGCAAGGTCACAGGGGGCAGCGAGCAGTACTTC,CASKVTGGSEQYF
TRBJ2-7,TRBD1,TRBV4-1,few,TGCGCCAGCAGCCCCAGTTGGACAGGGTGGGCCGAGCAGTACTTC,CASSPSWTGWAEQYF
TRBJ1-5,.,TRBV7-2,few,TGTGCCAGCAGCACCCAGGGAAATCAGCCCCAGCATTTT,CASSTQGNQPQHF